The clone carrying this TCR beta chain came up a few times. The antigen remains undetermined. The sample is drawn from a study of Graves' ophthalmopathy and Graves' hyperthyroidism. Study context: The stable label applied to hyperthyroidism with no ophthalmopathy within 18 months of follow-up.

RNA transcripts provided the template for amplifying TCR beta CDR3 regions. The library came from an HTBI-primed first-round RT-PCR and a second-round multiplex PCR. TCRdb itself ran the multiplex PCR reads through MiXCR, one entry per CDR3 protein. The data hold a few hundred thousand distinct CDR3 sequences, with less than 40% observed a single time. The CDR3 covers 15 residues. In germline, CDR1 is SGHTA, CDR2 FQGTGA. The ends were cut back, 5 bases at V and 1 base at J, with 11 bases in the middle. Overall study findings and caveats: A 13-signature model separated ophthalmopathy from stable hyperthyroidism, approximately 87% sensitivity, around 81% specificity. Most thyroid clonotypes expanded beyond 0.001 frequency were also found in blood.

Sequenced input: peripheral blood or thyroid tissue (not recorded which). The chain employs TRBV7-3 and TRBJ2-2; D is unclear. The TCR comes from an adult man with Graves' hyperthyroidism. The chain's CDR3 is CASSQGSRNTGELFF. The CDR3 DNA sequence: TGTGCCAGCAGCCAAGGGTCACGGAACACCGGGGAGCTGTTTTTT.